Sequencing of this T cell receptor (beta chain) was carried out in a study of blood T cell repertoires in COVID-19. Study context: Whether acute or convalescent, the COVID-19 samples came from the United States, Italy and Spain. T cells, B-cell-depleted T cells, or PBMCs supplied cDNA or gDNA.

The CDR3 consists of 15 residues. Germline lookup yields CDR1 SGHTA and CDR2 FQGNSA. V shed 5 bases and J 4 bases; nucleotides not matched to a gene: 5. Study processing details: Cell counts per sample came from amplifying reference gene primers. Generated by immunoSEQ multiplex PCR, the TCRdb table keeps only in-frame clones and is missing some. Clone size and V and J calls were adopted from that table, with D and trimming inferred from the DNA. The sample has about 270,000 clones, about 80% seen once. The genes are TRBV7-2 and TRBJ2-5; 12 nucleotides match TRBD2. The sequence derives from a human donor in a cohort sampled during active COVID-19. Source material: peripheral blood. CDR3 loop: CASSLGLAGLETQYF. The CDR3 nucleotides are TGTGCCAGCAGCCTCGGACTAGCGGGGTTAGAGACCCAGTACTTC.